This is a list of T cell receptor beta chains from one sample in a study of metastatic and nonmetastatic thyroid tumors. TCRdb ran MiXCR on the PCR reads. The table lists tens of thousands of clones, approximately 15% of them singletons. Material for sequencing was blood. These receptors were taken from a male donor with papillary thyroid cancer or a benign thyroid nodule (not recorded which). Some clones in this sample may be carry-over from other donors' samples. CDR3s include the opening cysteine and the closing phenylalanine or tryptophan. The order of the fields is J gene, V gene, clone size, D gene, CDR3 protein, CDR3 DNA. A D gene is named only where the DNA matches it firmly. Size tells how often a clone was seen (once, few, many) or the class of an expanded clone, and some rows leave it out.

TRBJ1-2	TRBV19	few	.	CASSTVWGYTF	TGTGCCAGTAGTACCGTCTGGGGCTACACCTTC
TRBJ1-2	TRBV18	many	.	CASSTDGNYGYTF	TGTGCCAGCTCAACAGACGGAAACTATGGCTACACCTTC
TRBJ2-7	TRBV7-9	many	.	CASSFDTYEQYF	TGTGCCAGCAGCTTTGACACCTACGAGCAGTACTTC
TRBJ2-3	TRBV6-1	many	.	CASSLGTDTQYF	TGTGCCAGCAGTTTAGGAACAGATACGCAGTATTTT
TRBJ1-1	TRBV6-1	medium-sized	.	CASSDGDPEAFF	TGTGCCAGCAGTGATGGGGACCCTGAAGCTTTCTTT
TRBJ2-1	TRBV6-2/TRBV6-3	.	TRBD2	CASITGRYNEQFF	TGTGCCAGTATAACCGGGAGGTACAATGAGCAGTTCTTC
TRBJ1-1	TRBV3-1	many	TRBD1	CASSPTGGLNTEAFF	TGTGCCAGCAGCCCGACAGGGGGACTGAACACTGAAGCTTTCTTT
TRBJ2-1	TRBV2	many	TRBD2	CASSPRGGGPGEQFF	TGTGCCAGCAGTCCCCGGGGGGGAGGGCCGGGTGAGCAGTTCTTC
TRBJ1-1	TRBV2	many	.	CASSESEWAANTEAFF	TGTGCCAGCAGTGAAAGCGAGTGGGCAGCGAACACTGAAGCTTTCTTT
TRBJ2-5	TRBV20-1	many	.	CSARAPGPLTQYF	TGCAGTGCTAGAGCCCCGGGCCCCCTAACCCAGTACTTC
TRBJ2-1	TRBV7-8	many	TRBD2	CASSLTSGLYNEQFF	TGTGCCAGCAGCTTAACTAGCGGCCTCTACAATGAGCAGTTCTTC
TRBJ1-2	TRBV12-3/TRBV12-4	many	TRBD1	CASTRTGSGYTF	TGTGCCAGCACGAGGACAGGGTCTGGCTACACCTTC
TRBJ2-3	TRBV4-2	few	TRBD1	CASSPDRGRVLTDTQYF	TGTGCCAGCAGCCCCGACAGGGGACGCGTTTTGACAGATACGCAGTATTTT
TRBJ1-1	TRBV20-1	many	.	CSARDQRVGNTEAFF	TGCAGTGCTAGAGATCAGAGGGTAGGGAACACTGAAGCTTTCTTT
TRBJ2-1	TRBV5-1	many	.	CASSSAPSDEQFF	TGCGCCAGCAGCTCCGCCCCTAGCGATGAGCAGTTCTTC
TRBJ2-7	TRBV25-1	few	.	CASSGLTGTSYEQYF	TGTGCCAGCAGTGGGCTAACCGGGACCAGCTACGAGCAGTACTTC
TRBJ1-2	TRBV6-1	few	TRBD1	CASSLGDRVVSYGYTF	TGTGCCAGCAGCTTGGGGGACAGAGTAGTGAGCTATGGCTACACCTTC
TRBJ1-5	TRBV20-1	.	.	CSARSPRNQQQHF	TGCAGTGCTAGATCGCCCCGCAATCAGCAACAGCATTTT
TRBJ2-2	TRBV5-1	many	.	CASSLQGTGNFGELFF	TGCGCCAGCAGCTTACAGGGTACTGGGAATTTCGGGGAGCTGTTTTTT
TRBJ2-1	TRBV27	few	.	CASRAGETYVQFF	TGTGCCAGCAGGGCAGGGGAGACCTACGTGCAGTTCTTC
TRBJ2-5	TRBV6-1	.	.	CASSEAPRGSETQYF	TGTGCCAGCAGTGAAGCGCCGAGGGGATCAGAGACCCAGTACTTC
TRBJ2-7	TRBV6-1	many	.	CASRTTGPEQYF	TGTGCCAGCAGAACTACAGGGCCCGAGCAGTACTTC
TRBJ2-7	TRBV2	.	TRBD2	CASSGGTSGRADEQYF	TGTGCCAGCAGTGGTGGGACTAGCGGGAGGGCCGATGAGCAGTACTTC
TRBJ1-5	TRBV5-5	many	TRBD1	CASSSGTGTNQPQHF	TGTGCCAGCAGCTCGGGGACAGGGACCAATCAGCCCCAGCATTTT
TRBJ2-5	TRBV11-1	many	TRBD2	CASSLEFGGSGSETQYF	TGTGCCAGCAGCTTAGAATTCGGCGGGAGTGGTTCAGAGACCCAGTACTTC
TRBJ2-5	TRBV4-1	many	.	CASSLQGLQETQYF	TGCGCCAGCAGCCTACAAGGGCTACAAGAGACCCAGTACTTC
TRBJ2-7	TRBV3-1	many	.	CASSQGSYQGEQYF	TGTGCCAGCAGCCAAGGGAGTTACCAAGGTGAGCAGTACTTC
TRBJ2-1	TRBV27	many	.	CATSRKTAYNEQFF	TGTGCCACCAGCCGAAAAACGGCCTACAATGAGCAGTTCTTC
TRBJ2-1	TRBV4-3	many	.	CASSQDLNTDQVF	TGCGCCAGCAGCCAAGATTTGAACACTGATCAGGTCTTC
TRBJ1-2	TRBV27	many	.	CASSFRRSYYGYTF	TGTGCCAGCAGTTTTCGGAGGAGTTACTATGGCTACACCTTC
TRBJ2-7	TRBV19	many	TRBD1	CASSSAMYRGEAYEQYF	TGTGCCAGTAGTAGCGCCATGTACAGGGGGGAAGCCTACGAGCAGTACTTC
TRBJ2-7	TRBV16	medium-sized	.	CASSLAGRRYEQYF	TGTGCCAGCAGCCTCGCGGGGCGGCGCTACGAGCAGTACTTC
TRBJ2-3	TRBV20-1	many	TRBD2	CSPGGRLTDTQYF	TGCAGTCCCGGGGGGAGACTCACAGATACGCAGTATTTT
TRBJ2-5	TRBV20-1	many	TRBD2	CSARPFGGVQETQYF	TGCAGTGCTAGACCGTTCGGGGGGGTCCAAGAGACCCAGTACTTC
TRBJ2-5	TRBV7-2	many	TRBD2	CASRRGLAGELGDRKTQYF	TGTGCCAGCAGACGCGGACTAGCGGGAGAATTGGGGGATAGGAAGACCCAGTACTTC
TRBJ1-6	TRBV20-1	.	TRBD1	CSATFGQGAPLHF	TGCAGTGCAACCTTTGGACAGGGGGCCCCCCTCCACTTT
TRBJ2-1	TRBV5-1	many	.	CAPTSRMCSYNEQFF	TGCGCCCCCACCTCTAGGATGTGCTCCTACAATGAGCAGTTCTTC
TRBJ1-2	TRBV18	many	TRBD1	CASSPGQGATDYTF	TGTGCCAGCTCACCAGGACAGGGGGCGACGGACTACACCTTC
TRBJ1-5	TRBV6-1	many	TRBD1	CASSTGTGGRRPQHF	TGTGCCAGCAGTACGGGGACAGGGGGCCGGAGGCCCCAGCATTTT
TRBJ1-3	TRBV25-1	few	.	CASGFGTASSGNTIYF	TGTGCCAGCGGGTTCGGGACGGCGAGCTCTGGAAACACCATATATTTT
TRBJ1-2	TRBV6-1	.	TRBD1	CASGQVPYGYTF	TGTGCGAGCGGACAGGTTCCATATGGCTACACCTTC
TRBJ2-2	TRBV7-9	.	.	CASSPPGPLTGELFF	TGTGCCAGCAGCCCACCGGGCCCTTTGACCGGGGAGCTGTTTTTT
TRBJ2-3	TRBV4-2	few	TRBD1	CASSQDAGTGGSAGWRYF	TGTGCCAGCAGCCAAGATGCTGGGACAGGGGGGTCAGCGGGCTGGAGATATTTT
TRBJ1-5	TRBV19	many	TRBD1	CAASGTGVTVNQPQHF	TGTGCCGCCTCCGGGACAGGGGTCACGGTAAATCAGCCCCAGCATTTT
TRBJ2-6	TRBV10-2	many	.	CASSPDYSGANVLTF	TGCGCCAGCAGCCCGGACTACTCTGGGGCCAACGTCCTGACTTTC
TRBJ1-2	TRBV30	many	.	CAWSVQSNYGYTF	TGTGCCTGGAGTGTACAATCAAACTATGGCTACACCTTC
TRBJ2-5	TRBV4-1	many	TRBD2	CASSRSGSLLQETQYF	TGCGCCAGCAGCCGTAGCGGGAGCCTGCTCCAAGAGACCCAGTACTTC
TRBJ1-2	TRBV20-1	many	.	CSAEEGPYGYTF	TGCAGTGCTGAGGAGGGACCCTATGGCTACACCTTC
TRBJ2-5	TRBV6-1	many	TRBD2	CASSEVFGVGTSGNMRETQYF	TGTGCCAGCAGTGAAGTATTTGGGGTAGGGACTAGCGGGAATATGAGAGAGACCCAGTACTTC
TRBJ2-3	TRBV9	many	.	CASSVGDPDTDTQYF	TGTGCCAGCAGCGTAGGGGACCCCGACACAGATACGCAGTATTTT